The following is a T cell receptor (beta chain) sequence with its context. This clonotype was counted only a few times. Its antigen target is currently unknown. No per-base quality is available; no much larger clone lies one base away. In light of the paper, this sample's treatment or condition label describes: live attenuated yellow fever vaccine strain. Two biological replicates of bulk PBMCs were collected at each blood-draw timepoint. PBMCs were isolated from peripheral blood using a standard Ficoll-Paque protocol. TriZol was used to extract RNA from bulk PBMCs, CD4 and CD8 fractions, and dextramer-positive and dextramer-negative fractions. The record originates from a study of T cells after yellow fever vaccination (dated by TCRdb to about 2019). At the level of the whole study: The SMART-Seq v4 Ultra Low Input RNA kit was used to prepare libraries from fractions with low cell numbers. Two healthy male donors, one aged 18 to 30 and one aged 30 to 40 years, were included in the cohort. Bulk PBMC replicates and cell subsets were isolated from blood drawn at multiple timepoints before and after both primary and secondary immunization. Bulk TCR alpha and beta repertoires were sequenced longitudinally to track T-cell clones before and after primary and booster YFV17D yellow fever vaccination.

The CDR3, cysteine through phenylalanine, is 13 amino acids long. Kept here is only the CDR3 DNA, which spans 39 bases and is read in frame from base 1. Deletion took 6 bases off V and 10 bases off J, with a span of 13 bases between the germline ends. CDR1 and CDR2 are read off the germline V gene (reference sequence) as LGHDT and YNNKEL. TCR cDNA was synthesized by 5'RACE template switching, through which a universal primer site and unique molecular identifiers were introduced. Priming of cDNA synthesis was performed from both the TCR alpha and TCR beta constant segments. Libraries were amplified in two PCR steps, with sample barcodes and sequencing adapters added in the second step. Libraries were sequenced on Illumina HiSeq 2500 (2x100 bp) or NovaSeq (2x150 bp). As for the authors' bioinformatics: Reads were demultiplexed and collapsed into UMI consensus sequences with MIGEC, and V(D)J alignment was performed with MiXCR. Vaccine-responding clonotypes were defined with edgeR using replicate PBMC samples, requiring FDR below 0.01 and a log2 fold change above 5 up to day 15. Bulk clonotypes were assigned CD4 or CD8 identity according to which sequenced CD4 or CD8 repertoire held them at higher abundance. TCRdb reworked the public reads: Q25 trimming with fastp, MiXCR clone assembly, productive beta chains retained. Each CDR3 protein gets just one entry, which takes the most common genes and DNA from the rows behind it. The V and J calls and clone size are TCRdb's, not the authors'. Across this sample there are under 600,000 distinct CDR3 sequences, with 21% seen only once. The biggest ten clones account for about a sixth of the sample.

On the study overall, not on this receptor specifically: FACS-sorted repertoires could contain abundant contaminating clonotypes from the bulk population, so computational filtering was required. Most clones expanded after primary vaccination (96% of CD4 and roughly 88% of CD8) were re-detected after the booster, suggesting that broad memory maintenance occurred. Because the study included only two donors, the extent to which the findings can be generalized is limited. A small share of clonotypes occurred in both CD4 and CD8 compartments, likely arising from convergent recombination. Compared with the primary T-cell response, the secondary T-cell response was weaker but faster, peaking on day 5 rather than day 15.

The origin of this receptor is a man younger than 35 who received the YFV17D yellow fever vaccine. The chain couples TRBV3-1 to TRBJ1-6; possibly the D gene is TRBD1, per 6 matching bases. This specimen was PBMCs, taken 20 to 25 days after the first yellow fever vaccination. This receptor has the CDR3 CASRGQTRSPLHF. The sequence in DNA is TGTGCCAGCAGGGGACAAACCCGGTCACCCCTCCACTTT.